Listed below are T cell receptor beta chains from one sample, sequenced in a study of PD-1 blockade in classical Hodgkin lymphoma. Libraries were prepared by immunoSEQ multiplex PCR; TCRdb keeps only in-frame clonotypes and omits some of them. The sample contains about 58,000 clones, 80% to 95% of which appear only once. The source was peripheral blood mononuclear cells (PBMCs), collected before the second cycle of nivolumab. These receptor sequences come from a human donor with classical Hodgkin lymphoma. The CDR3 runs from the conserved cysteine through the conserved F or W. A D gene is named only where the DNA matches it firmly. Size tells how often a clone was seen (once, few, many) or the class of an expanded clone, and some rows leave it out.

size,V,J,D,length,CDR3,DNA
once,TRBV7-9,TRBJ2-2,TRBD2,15,CASLRLAGYTGELFF,TGTGCCTCACTTCGACTAGCGGGGTACACCGGGGAGCTGTTTTTT
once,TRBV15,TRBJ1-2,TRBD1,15,CATSRDLDRGYGYTF,TGTGCCACCAGCAGAGACCTGGACAGGGGGTATGGCTACACCTTC
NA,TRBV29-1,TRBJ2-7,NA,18,CSVELQDRMVGLSYEQYF,TGCAGCGTTGAACTGCAGGACAGAATGGTTGGATTATCCTACGAGCAGTACTTC
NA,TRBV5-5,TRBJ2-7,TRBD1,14,CASSLGQGPTEQYF,TGTGCCAGCAGCTTGGGACAGGGTCCGACCGAGCAGTACTTC
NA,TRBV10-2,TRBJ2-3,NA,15,CASIRTPMSTDTQYF,TGCGCCAGCATTAGGACTCCAATGTCCACAGATACGCAGTATTTT
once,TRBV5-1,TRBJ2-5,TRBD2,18,CASSLGAGGRTRGETQYF,TGCGCCAGCAGCTTGGGGGCGGGAGGAAGGACACGAGGCGAGACCCAGTACTTC
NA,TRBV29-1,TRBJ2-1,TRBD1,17,CSVDTDRGLGSYNEQFF,TGCAGCGTTGATACGGACAGGGGGCTAGGCTCCTACAATGAGCAGTTCTTC
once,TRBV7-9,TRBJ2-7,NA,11,CASSQGSEQYF,TGTGCCAGCAGCCAAGGCTCCGAGCAGTACTTC
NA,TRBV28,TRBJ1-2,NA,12,CASSFQGYGYTF,TGTGCCAGCAGTTTTCAAGGGTATGGCTACACCTTC
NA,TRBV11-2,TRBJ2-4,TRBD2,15,CASRGLAGSKNIQYF,TGTGCCAGCAGGGGGCTAGCGGGGTCCAAAAACATTCAGTACTTC
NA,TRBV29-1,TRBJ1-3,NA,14,CSVDTGSSGNTIYF,TGCAGCGTTGACACAGGGTCCTCTGGAAACACCATATATTTT
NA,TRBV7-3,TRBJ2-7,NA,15,CASSLSYGENYEQYF,TGTGCCAGCAGCTTATCATATGGGGAGAACTACGAGCAGTACTTC
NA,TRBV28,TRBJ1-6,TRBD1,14,CASRPPGTGGPLHF,TGTGCCAGCAGACCTCCGGGGACAGGGGGACCCCTCCACTTT
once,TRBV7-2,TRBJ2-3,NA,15,CASSLSLASTDTQYF,TGTGCCAGCAGCTTAAGCCTAGCTAGCACAGATACGCAGTATTTT
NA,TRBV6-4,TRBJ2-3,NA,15,CASSEGWGSTDTQYF,TGTGCCAGCAGTGAAGGGTGGGGGAGCACAGATACGCAGTATTTT
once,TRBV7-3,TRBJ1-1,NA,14,CASTTGPTNTEAFF,TGTGCCAGCACTACAGGACCGACGAACACTGAAGCTTTCTTT
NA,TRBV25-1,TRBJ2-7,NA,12,CASSEYPEEQYF,TGTGCCAGCAGTGAATATCCCGAAGAGCAGTACTTC
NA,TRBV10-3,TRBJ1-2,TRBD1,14,CAISSIQGADGYTF,TGTGCCATCAGCTCCATACAGGGGGCCGATGGCTACACCTTC
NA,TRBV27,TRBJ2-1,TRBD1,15,CASSHGQAGYNEQFF,TGTGCCAGCAGCCATGGACAGGCCGGATACAATGAGCAGTTCTTC
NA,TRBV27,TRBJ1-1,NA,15,CASSSRSEENTEAFF,TGTGCCAGCAGTTCTCGGTCGGAAGAGAACACTGAAGCTTTCTTT
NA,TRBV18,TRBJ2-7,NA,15,CASSPPSLSSYEQYF,TGTGCCAGCTCACCACCGAGTCTTAGCTCCTACGAGCAGTACTTC
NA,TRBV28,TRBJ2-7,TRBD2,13,CASSLAGVGEQYF,TGTGCCAGCAGTTTAGCGGGAGTGGGCGAGCAGTACTTC
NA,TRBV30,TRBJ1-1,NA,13,CAWSVRLNTEAFF,TGTGCCTGGAGTGTTCGGCTTAACACTGAAGCTTTCTTT
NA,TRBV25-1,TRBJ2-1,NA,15,CASSEHDPQDNEQFF,TGTGCCAGCAGTGAACACGATCCCCAAGACAATGAGCAGTTCTTC
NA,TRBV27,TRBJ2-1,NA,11,CATGRYNEQFF,TGTGCCACCGGAAGGTACAATGAGCAGTTCTTC
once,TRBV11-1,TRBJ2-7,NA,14,CASSSSPGSYEQYF,TGTGCCAGCAGCTCTAGCCCAGGGTCCTACGAGCAGTACTTC
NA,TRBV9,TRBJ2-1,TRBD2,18,CASSVAGTSGGDDNEQFF,TGTGCCAGCAGCGTAGCTGGGACTAGCGGGGGGGATGACAATGAGCAGTTCTTC
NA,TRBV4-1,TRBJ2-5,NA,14,CASSQELPQETQYF,TGCGCCAGCAGCCAAGAATTACCCCAAGAGACCCAGTACTTC
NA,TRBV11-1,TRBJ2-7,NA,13,CASSLADTYEQYF,TGTGCCAGCAGCTTAGCAGACACCTACGAGCAGTACTTC
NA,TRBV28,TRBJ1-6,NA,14,CASIGSSYNSPLHF,TGTGCCAGCATAGGGAGCTCCTATAATTCACCCCTCCACTTT
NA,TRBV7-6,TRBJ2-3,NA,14,CASSRLPGTDTQYF,TGTGCCAGCAGCCGACTCCCAGGCACAGATACGCAGTATTTT
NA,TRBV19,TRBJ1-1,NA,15,CASSIAREFRTEAFF,TGTGCCAGTAGTATCGCCAGGGAGTTTAGAACTGAAGCTTTCTTT
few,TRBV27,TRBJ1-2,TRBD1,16,CASSLRRQGGQGGYTF,TGTGCCAGCAGTTTAAGAAGACAGGGGGGACAGGGTGGCTACACCTTC
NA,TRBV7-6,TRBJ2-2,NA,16,CASSKDGSWNTGELFF,TGTGCCAGCAGCAAGGACGGGAGTTGGAACACCGGGGAGCTGTTTTTT
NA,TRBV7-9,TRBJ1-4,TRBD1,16,CASSHSGTGSREKLFF,TGTGCCAGCAGCCACAGCGGGACAGGGTCTCGAGAAAAACTGTTTTTT
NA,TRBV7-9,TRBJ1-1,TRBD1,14,CASSASGGPPGAFF,TGTGCCAGCAGCGCATCAGGGGGCCCGCCCGGGGCTTTCTTT
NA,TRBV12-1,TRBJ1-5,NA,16,CASSLPGQVFNQPQHF,TGTGCCAGCAGCTTGCCGGGACAGGTCTTCAATCAGCCCCAGCATTTT
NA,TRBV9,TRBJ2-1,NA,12,CASSVWGYEQFF,TGTGCCAGCAGCGTATGGGGATATGAGCAGTTCTTC
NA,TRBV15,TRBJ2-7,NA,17,CATSRDLRGREMKEQYF,TGTGCCACCAGCAGAGATTTAAGGGGGAGAGAGATGAAAGAGCAGTACTTC
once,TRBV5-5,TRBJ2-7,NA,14,CASSFSRGSYEQYF,TGTGCCAGCAGCTTCAGCAGGGGTTCCTACGAGCAGTACTTC
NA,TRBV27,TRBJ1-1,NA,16,CASSPDSGARGTEAFF,TGTGCCAGCAGCCCGGACAGTGGTGCTAGGGGCACTGAAGCTTTCTTT
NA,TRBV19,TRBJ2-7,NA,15,CASSIRVGGAYEQYF,TGTGCCAGTAGTATAAGGGTCGGGGGAGCCTACGAGCAGTACTTC
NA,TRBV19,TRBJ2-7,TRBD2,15,CASSNPASGSYEQYF,TGTGCCAGTAGCAACCCGGCTAGCGGGAGCTACGAGCAGTACTTC